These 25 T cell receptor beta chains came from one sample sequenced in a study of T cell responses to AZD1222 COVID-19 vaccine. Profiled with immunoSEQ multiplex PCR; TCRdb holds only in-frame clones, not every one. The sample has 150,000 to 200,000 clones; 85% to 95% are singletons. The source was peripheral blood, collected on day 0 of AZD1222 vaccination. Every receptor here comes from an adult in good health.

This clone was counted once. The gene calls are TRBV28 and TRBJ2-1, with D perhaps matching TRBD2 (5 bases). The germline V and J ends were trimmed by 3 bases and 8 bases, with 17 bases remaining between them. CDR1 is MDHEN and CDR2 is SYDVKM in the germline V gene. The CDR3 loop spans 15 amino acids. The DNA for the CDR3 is TGTGCCAGCAGTTTTAGTAGCGCCCAACGCGATGAGCAGTTCTTC. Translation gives CASSFSSAQRDEQFF.

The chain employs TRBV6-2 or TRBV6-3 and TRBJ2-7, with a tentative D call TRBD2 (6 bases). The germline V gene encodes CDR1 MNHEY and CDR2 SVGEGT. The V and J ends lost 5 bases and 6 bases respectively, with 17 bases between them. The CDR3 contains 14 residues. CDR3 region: CASSHTAGSSEQYF. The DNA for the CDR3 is TGTGCCAGCAGTCACACAGCGGGTTCTTCCGAGCAGTACTTC.

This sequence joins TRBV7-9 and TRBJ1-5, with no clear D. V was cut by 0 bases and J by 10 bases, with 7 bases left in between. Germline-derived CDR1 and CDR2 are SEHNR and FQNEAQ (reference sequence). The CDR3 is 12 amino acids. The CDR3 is CASSLAGDPQHF. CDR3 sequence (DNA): TGTGCCAGCAGCTTAGCCGGGGATCCCCAGCATTTT.

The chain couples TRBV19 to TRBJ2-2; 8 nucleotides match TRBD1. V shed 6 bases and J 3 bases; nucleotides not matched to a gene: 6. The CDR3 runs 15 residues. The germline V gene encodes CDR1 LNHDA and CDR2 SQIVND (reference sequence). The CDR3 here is CASRSTGVHTGELFF. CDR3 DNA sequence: TGTGCCAGTAGGTCGACAGGGGTGCACACCGGGGAGCTGTTTTTT.

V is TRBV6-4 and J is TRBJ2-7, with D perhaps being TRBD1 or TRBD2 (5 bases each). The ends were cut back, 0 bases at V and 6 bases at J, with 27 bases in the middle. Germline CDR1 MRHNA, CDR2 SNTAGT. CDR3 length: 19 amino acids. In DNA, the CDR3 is TGTGCCAGCAGTGACTCGAGGGGCCTGGGCAGGGCGAGGACCGGCGAGCAGTACTTC. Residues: CASSDSRGLGRARTGEQYF.

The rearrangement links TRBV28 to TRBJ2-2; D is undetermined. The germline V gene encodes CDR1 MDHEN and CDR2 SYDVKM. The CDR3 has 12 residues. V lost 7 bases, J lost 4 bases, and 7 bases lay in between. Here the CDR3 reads CASTPFTGELFF. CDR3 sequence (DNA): TGTGCCAGCACTCCCTTCACCGGGGAGCTGTTTTTT.

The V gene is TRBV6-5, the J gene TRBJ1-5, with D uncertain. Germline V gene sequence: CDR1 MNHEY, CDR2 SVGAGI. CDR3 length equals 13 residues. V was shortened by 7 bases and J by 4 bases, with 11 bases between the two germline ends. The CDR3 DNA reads TGTGCCAGCAATTTCGGGCCTAATCAGCCCCAGCATTTT. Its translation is CASNFGPNQPQHF.

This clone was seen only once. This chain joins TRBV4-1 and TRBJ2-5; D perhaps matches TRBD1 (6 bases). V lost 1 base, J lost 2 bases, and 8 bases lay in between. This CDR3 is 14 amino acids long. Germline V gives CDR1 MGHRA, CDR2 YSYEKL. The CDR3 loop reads CASSQAGQQETQYF. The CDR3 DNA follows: TGCGCCAGCAGCCAAGCCGGACAGCAAGAGACCCAGTACTTC.

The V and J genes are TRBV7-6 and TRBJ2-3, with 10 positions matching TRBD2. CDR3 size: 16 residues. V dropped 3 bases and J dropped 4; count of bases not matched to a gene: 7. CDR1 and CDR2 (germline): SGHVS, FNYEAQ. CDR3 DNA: TGTGCCAGCAGCTTTTCTAGCGGGAGATTAGCAGATACGCAGTATTTT. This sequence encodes CASSFSSGRLADTQYF.

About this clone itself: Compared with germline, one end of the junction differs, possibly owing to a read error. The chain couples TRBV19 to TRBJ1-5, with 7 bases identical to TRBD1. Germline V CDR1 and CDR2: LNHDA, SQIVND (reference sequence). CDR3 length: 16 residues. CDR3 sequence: CASSPVTGTANPPQHF. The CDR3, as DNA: TGTGCCAGTAGCCCGGTTACCGGGACAGCAAATCCGCCCCAGCATTTT.

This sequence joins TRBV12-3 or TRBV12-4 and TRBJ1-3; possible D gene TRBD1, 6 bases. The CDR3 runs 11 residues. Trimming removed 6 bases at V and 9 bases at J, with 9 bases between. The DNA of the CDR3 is TGTGCCAGCAGACTAGGGGGCACCATATATTTT. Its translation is CASRLGGTIYF.

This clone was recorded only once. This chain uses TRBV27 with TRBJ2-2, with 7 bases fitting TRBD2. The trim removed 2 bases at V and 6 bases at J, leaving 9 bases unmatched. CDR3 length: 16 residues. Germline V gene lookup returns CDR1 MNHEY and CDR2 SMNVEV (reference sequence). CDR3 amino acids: CASSLGLVMSAGELFF. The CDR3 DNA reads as TGTGCCAGCAGTTTAGGACTAGTCATGTCCGCCGGGGAGCTGTTTTTT.

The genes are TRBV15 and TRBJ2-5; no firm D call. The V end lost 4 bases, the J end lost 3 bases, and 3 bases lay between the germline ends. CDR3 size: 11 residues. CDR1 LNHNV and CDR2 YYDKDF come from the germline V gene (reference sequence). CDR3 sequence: CATSTEETQYF. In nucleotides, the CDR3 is TGTGCCACCAGCACAGAAGAGACCCAGTACTTC. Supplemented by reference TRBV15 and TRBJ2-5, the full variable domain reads DAMVIQNPRYQVTQFGKPVTLSCSQTLNHNVMYWYQQKSSQAPKLLFHYYDKDFNNEADTPDNFQSRRPNTSFCFLDIRSPGLGDTAMYLCATSTEETQYFGPGTRLLVL.

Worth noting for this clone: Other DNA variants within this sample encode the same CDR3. The CDR3 DNA reads TGTGCCAGTAGTATTACGGAGAATCAGCCCCAGCATTTT. It codes for CASSITENQPQHF. The chain combines TRBV19 with TRBJ1-5; D gene uncertain. The CDR3 runs 13 residues. Trimming took 3 bases from V and 4 from J, leaving 7 bases between them. Germline values: CDR1 LNHDA, CDR2 SQIVND (reference sequence). The full variable domain, in which reference TRBV19 and TRBJ1-5 provide the parts outside the CDR3, is DGGITQSPKYLFRKEGQNVTLSCEQNLNHDAMYWYRQDPGQGLRLIYYSQIVNDFQKGDIAEGYSVSREKKESFPLTVTSAQKNPTAFYLCASSITENQPQHFGDGTRLSIL.

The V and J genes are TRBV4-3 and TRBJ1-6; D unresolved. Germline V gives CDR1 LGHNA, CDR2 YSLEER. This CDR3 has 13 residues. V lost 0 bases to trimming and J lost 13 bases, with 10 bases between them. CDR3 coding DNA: TGCGCCAGCAGCCAAGAGTTGACTTTCCCCCTCCACTTT. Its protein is CASSQELTFPLHF.

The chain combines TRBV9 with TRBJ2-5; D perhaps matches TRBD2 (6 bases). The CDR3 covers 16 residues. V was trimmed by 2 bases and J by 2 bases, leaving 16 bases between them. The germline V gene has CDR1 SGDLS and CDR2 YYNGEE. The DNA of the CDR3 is TGTGCCAGCAGCGTCCGCGGGGCCACTAGTCAAGAGACCCAGTACTTC. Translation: CASSVRGATSQETQYF.

CDR3 protein: CASSPRRIAEETQYF. The CDR3 region has the DNA TGTGCCAGCAGCCCACGTCGTATAGCGGAAGAGACCCAGTACTTC. The chain employs TRBV5-4 and TRBJ2-5, with D maybe TRBD2 (6 bases). Per the germline V gene, CDR1 is SGHNT and CDR2 is YYREEE (reference sequence). V lost 4 bases and J lost 3, with 16 bases in between. The CDR3 contains 15 residues.

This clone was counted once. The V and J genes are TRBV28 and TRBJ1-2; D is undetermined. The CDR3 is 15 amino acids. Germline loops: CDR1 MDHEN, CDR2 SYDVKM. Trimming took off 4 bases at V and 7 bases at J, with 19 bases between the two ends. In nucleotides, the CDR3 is TGTGCCAGCAGTTACGGGGAGGCCTTAAGGAGTGGCTACACCTTC. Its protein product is CASSYGEALRSGYTF.

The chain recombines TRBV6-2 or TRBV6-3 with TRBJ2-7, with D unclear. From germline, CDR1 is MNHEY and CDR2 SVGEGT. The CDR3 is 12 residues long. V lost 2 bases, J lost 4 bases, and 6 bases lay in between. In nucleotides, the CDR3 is TGTGCCAGCAGTTACCACGGGTACGAGCAGTACTTC. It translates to CASSYHGYEQYF.

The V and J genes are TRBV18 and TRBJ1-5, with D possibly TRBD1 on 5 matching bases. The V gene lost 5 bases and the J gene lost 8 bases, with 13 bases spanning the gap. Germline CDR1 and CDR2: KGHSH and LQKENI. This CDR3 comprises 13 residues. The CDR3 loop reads CASSTGGGEPQHF. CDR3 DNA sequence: TGTGCCAGCTCAACCGGAGGAGGGGAGCCCCAGCATTTT.

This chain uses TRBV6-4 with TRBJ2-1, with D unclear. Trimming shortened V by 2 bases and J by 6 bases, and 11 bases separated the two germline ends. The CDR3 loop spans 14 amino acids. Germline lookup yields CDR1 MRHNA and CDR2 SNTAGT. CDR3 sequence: CASSDREASNEQFF. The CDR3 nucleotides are TGTGCCAGCAGTGACAGAGAGGCTAGCAATGAGCAGTTCTTC.

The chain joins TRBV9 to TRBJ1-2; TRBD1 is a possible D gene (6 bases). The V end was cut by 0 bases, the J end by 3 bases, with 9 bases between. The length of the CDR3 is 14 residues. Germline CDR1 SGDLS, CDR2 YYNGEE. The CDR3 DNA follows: TGTGCCAGCAGCGTAGGGGAGGGGGACTATGGCTACACCTTC. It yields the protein CASSVGEGDYGYTF.

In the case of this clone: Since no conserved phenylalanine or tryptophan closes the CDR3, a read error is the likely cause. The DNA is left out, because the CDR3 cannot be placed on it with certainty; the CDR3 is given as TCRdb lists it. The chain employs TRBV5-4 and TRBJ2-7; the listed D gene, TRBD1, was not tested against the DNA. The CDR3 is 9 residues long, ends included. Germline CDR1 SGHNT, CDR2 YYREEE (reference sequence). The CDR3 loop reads CASSLDRIS.

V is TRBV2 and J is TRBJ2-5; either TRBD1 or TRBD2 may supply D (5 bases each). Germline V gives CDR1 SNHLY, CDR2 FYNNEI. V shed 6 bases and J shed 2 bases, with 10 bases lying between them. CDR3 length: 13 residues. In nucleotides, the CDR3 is TGTGCCAGCAGGCCGGGACGGCAAGAGACCCAGTACTTC. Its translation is CASRPGRQETQYF.

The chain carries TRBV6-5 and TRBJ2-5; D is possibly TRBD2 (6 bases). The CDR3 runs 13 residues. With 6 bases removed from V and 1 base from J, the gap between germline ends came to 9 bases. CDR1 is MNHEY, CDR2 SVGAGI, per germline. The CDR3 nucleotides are TGTGCCAGCAGGGTGCGGGGCCAAGAGACCCAGTACTTC. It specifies CASRVRGQETQYF.